This TCR beta chain was identified in a study of T cell responses to AZD1222 COVID-19 vaccine. Whole-study results and caveats: Dominant CD4 TCR responses targeted spike regions 160-218 and 743-854. Scientists sampled the repertoires only once the peak T cell response had passed.

Sequencing was performed with immunoSEQ multiplex PCR; in TCRdb, only in-frame clones are kept and a portion is missing. In the table there are around 140,000 clones, 90% to 95% of which are singletons. As to this clone: Its antigen is undetermined.

The ends were cut back, 8 bases at V and 4 bases at J, with 14 bases in the middle. The CDR3 extends over 13 amino acids. Germline-derived CDR1 and CDR2 are MNHEY and SVGAGI. This chain uses TRBV6-5 with TRBJ1-2, with D tentatively TRBD1 (5 bases). This specimen was peripheral blood, taken 28 days after the second AZD1222 dose. The clonotype comes from an adult who received the AZD1222 COVID-19 vaccine. The CDR3 loop reads CASGTPPAYGYTF. CDR3 sequence (DNA): TGTGCCAGCGGGACCCCTCCGGCCTATGGCTACACCTTC.